The clone carrying this T cell receptor (delta chain) occurred a few times. In the same sample, other DNA sequences code for this CDR3. This record belongs to a study of gamma-delta chains in newborns, infants, children. Study in general: Polyclonal expansion of innate γδ T cells after birth follows microbial exposure.

J gave up 2 bases and V 3 bases, and 9 bases lay outside the gene matches. Germline V lookup: CDR1 GEAIGNYY, CDR2 EKD. This CDR3 contains 16 residues. TCRdb used CATT to re-call clones from the reads. Of 10,000 to 14,000 delta-chain clones listed, 8.5% to 9% are singletons. Sequences were obtained from blood. This TCR derives from a child who was a newborn, infant or young child, either healthy, febrile or measles-vaccinated (not recorded which). V gene TRDV2 combines with J gene TRDJ1; 9 nucleotides line up with TRDD3. The CDR3 DNA reads as TGTGCCTGTGACTCCTTACTGGGGGACCCTACCGATAAACTCATCTTT. Its translation is CACDSLLGDPTDKLIF.